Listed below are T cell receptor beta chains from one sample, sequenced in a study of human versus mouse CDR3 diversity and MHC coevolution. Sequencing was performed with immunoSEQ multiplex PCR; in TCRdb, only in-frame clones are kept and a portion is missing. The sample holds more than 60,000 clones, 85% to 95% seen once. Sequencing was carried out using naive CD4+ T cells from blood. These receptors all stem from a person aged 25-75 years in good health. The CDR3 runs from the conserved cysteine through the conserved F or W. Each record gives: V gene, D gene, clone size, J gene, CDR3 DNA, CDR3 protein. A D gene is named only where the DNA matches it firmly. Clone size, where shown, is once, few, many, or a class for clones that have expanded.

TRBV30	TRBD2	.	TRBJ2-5	TGTGCCTGGACTAGCGGTGCCGGGACCCAGTACTTC	CAWTSGAGTQYF
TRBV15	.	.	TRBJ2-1	TGTGCCACCAGCAGGTTCGGCGGCTCCTACAATGAGCAGTTCTTC	CATSRFGGSYNEQFF
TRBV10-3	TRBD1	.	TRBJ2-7	TGTGCCATCAGCACCGGGACAGGGCCCTACGAGCAGTACTTC	CAISTGTGPYEQYF
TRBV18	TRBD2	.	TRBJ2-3	TGTGCCAGCTCACCACGAGCGGGGGAAGCACCTGTTACGCAGTATTTT	CASSPRAGEAPVTQYF
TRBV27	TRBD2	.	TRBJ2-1	TGTGCCAGCAGCTTACCTAGCGGGGCTGCTTACAATGAGCAGTTCTTC	CASSLPSGAAYNEQFF
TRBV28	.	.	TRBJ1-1	TGTGCCAGCAGTTCCTCAGGGTTTCCCACTGAAGCTTTCTTT	CASSSSGFPTEAFF
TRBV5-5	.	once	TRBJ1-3	TGTGCCAGCAGCATTATGGGGGGACCCGGAAACACCATATATTTT	CASSIMGGPGNTIYF
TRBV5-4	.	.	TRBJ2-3	TGTGCCAGCAGCTTACGACAGGCCTTTGCCACAGATACGCAGTATTTT	CASSLRQAFATDTQYF
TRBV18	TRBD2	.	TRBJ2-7	TGTGCCAGCTCATCTCAACTAGCGGGGGTTGAGCAGTACTTC	CASSSQLAGVEQYF
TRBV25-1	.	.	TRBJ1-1	TGTGCCAGCAGTGAAACCGGAGCCAGCTCTAGAGAAGCTTTCTTT	CASSETGASSREAFF
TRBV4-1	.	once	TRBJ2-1	TGCGCCAGCAGCCACTTGACTGCAAACTCCTACAATGAGCAGTTCTTC	CASSHLTANSYNEQFF
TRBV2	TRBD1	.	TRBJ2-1	TGTGCCAGCCAGGGGGCGCCCATAAGTGAGCAGTTCTTC	CASQGAPISEQFF
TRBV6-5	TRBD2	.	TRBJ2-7	TGTGCCAGCAGTTTGACTAGCGGGGGCTACGAGCAGTACTTC	CASSLTSGGYEQYF
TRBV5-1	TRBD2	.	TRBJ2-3	TGCGCCAGCAGCTTCGCGGGGGGAAGCACAGATACGCAGTATTTT	CASSFAGGSTDTQYF
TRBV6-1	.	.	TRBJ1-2	TGTGCCAGCATCTTAGGGACAAGCTATGGCTACACCTTC	CASILGTSYGYTF
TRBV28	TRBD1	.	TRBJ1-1	TGTGCCAGCAGTCCAAGGGACAGGCGGGGAGCTTTCTTT	CASSPRDRRGAFF
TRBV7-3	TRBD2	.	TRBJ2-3	TGTGCCAGCAGCGCCCGAGGGACTAGCGGGGGGGCCGTCGACACGCAGTATTTT	CASSARGTSGGAVDTQYF
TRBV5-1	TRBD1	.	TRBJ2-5	TGCGCCAGCAGCTTTCTGGGGACAGGGGGCCTCGAGACCCAGTACTTC	CASSFLGTGGLETQYF
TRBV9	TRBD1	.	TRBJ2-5	TGTGCCAGCAGCGTAGCTGGGGGACAGGCTGGGGAGACCCAGTACTTC	CASSVAGGQAGETQYF
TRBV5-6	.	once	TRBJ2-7	TGTGCCAGCAGCTTGAAAGGGCGGCGTTCGGGATTGTTCCTCTACGAGCAGTACTTC	CASSLKGRRSGLFLYEQYF
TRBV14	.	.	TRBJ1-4	TGTGCCAGCAGCCAGAGGCGTATTAATGAAAAACTGTTTTTT	CASSQRRINEKLFF
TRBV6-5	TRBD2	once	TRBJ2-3	TGTGCCAGCAGGAATAGCGGGAGGAAAACAGATACGCAGTATTTT	CASRNSGRKTDTQYF
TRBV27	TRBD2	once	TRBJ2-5	TGTGCCAGCAGGATCGGGACTAGCGGGGACCAAGAGACCCAGTACTTC	CASRIGTSGDQETQYF
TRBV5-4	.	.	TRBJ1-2	TGTGCCAGCAGCTTATCAGGGGTGTCCGGCTACACCTTC	CASSLSGVSGYTF
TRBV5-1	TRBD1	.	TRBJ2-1	TGCGCCAGCAGCTTGAGGCGGACAGGCGAACCCCTTAGCTCCTACAATGAGCAGTTCTTC	CASSLRRTGEPLSSYNEQFF
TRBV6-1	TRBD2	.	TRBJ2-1	TGTGCCAGCAGTGTGTTAAGCGGGGGGAGCTCCTACAATGAGCAGTTCTTC	CASSVLSGGSSYNEQFF
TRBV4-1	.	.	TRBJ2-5	TGCGCCAGCAGCCTTCGCGCCGTTCCGCAAGAGACCCAGTACTTC	CASSLRAVPQETQYF
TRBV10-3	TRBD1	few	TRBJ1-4	TGTGCCATCAGCCCCGGGACAGTAGGAGAAAAACTGTTTTTT	CAISPGTVGEKLFF
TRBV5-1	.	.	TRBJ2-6	TGCGCCAGCAGCCCCAGGGTCGCTGGGGCCAACGTCCTGACTTTC	CASSPRVAGANVLTF
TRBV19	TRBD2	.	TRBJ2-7	TGTGCCAGTAGTATGTTCCCTACTAGCGGGAGCGCCTACGAGCAGTACTTC	CASSMFPTSGSAYEQYF
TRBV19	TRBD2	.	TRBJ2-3	TGTGCCAGTCAACCGACTAGCGGGGGACGAATCACAGATACGCAGTATTTT	CASQPTSGGRITDTQYF
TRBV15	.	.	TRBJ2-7	TGTGCCACCAGCAGACACTTACAGGACTACGAGCAGTACTTC	CATSRHLQDYEQYF
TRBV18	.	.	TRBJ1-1	TGTGCCAGCTCACCTAGTTCTCTGATGAACACTGAAGCTTTCTTT	CASSPSSLMNTEAFF
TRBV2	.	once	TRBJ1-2	TGTGCCAGCAGTGAAGCGGCAACCTATGGCTACACCTTC	CASSEAATYGYTF
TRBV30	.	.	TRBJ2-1	TGTGCCTGGAGTGTGGGAGCTCGTCCTGAGCAGTTCTTC	CAWSVGARPEQFF
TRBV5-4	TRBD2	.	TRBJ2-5	TGTGCCAGCAGCTTGGCTGGAACTAGCGGGGGCCTCCAAGAGACCCAGTACTTC	CASSLAGTSGGLQETQYF
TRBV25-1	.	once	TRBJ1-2	TGTGCCAGCAGTGAACTAGATCGAGGAGAAATTTATGGCTACACCTTC	CASSELDRGEIYGYTF
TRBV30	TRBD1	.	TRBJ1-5	TGTGCCTGGAACCCGGGACAGCCTAATCAGCCCCAGCATTTT	CAWNPGQPNQPQHF
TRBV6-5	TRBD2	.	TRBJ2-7	TGTGCCAGCAGGGTAGCGGGGAGCTCCTACGAGCAGTACTTC	CASRVAGSSYEQYF
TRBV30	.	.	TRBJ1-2	TGTGCCTGGAGTGGTTCGGGAGTTCGGGGCTACACCTTC	CAWSGSGVRGYTF
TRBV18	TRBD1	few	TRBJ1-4	TGTGCCAGCTCGCTCCAGCGACAGGGGTCTAATGAAAAACTGTTTTTT	CASSLQRQGSNEKLFF
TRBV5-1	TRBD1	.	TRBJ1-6	TGCGCCAGCAGCTTGGTGGGACAGCCTGATAATTCACCCCTCCACTTT	CASSLVGQPDNSPLHF
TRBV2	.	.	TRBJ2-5	TGTGCCAGCAGTGTGCGTGCCGTGGAGACCCAGTACTTC	CASSVRAVETQYF
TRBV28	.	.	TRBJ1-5	TGTGCCAGCAGAGGAGGGGTCTTCTATCAGCCCCAGCATTTT	CASRGGVFYQPQHF
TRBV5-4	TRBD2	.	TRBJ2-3	TGTGCCAGCAGCCCACTAGCGGGGGGGGCAGATACGCAGTATTTT	CASSPLAGGADTQYF
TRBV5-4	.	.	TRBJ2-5	TGTGCCAGCAGCTTGGAGAAGGAGGGGACCCAGTACTTC	CASSLEKEGTQYF
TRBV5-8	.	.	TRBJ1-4	TGTGCCAGCAGCGGCGGACAGACTTCTAATGAAAAACTGTTTTTT	CASSGGQTSNEKLFF